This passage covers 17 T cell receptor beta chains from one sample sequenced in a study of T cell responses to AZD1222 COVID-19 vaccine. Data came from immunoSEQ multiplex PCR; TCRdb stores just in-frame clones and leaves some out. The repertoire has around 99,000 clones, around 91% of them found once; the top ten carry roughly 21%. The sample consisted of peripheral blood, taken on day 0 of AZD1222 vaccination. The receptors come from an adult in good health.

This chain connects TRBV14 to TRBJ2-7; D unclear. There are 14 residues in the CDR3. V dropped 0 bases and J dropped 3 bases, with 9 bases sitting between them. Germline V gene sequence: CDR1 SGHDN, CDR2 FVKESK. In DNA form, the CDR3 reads TGTGCCAGCAGCCAAGAGTTCCCCAACTACGAGCAGTACTTC. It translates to CASSQEFPNYEQYF.

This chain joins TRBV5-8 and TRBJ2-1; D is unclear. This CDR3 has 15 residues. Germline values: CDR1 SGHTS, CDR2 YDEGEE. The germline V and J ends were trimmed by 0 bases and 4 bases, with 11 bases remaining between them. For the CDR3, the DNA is TGTGCCAGCAGCTTGGTGGGTACCAGGTACAATGAGCAGTTCTTC. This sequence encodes CASSLVGTRYNEQFF.

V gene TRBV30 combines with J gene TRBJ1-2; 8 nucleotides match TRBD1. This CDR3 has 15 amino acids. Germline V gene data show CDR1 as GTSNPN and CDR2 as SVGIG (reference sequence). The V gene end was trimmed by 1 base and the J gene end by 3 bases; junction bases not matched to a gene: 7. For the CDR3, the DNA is TGTGCCTGGAGTGCAAGACAGGGGTATGACTATGGCTACACCTTC. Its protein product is CAWSARQGYDYGYTF.

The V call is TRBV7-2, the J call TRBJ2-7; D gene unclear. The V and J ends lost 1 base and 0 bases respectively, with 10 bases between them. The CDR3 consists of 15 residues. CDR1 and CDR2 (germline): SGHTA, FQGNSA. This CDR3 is CASSLVGHPSYEQYF. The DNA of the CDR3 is TGTGCCAGCAGCTTAGTTGGTCACCCCTCCTACGAGCAGTACTTC.

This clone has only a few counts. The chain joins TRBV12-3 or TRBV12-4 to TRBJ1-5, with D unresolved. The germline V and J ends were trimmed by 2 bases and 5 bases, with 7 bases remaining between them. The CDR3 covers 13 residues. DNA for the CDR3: TGTGCCAGCAGTTTACAGCGTTATCAGCCCCAGCATTTT. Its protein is CASSLQRYQPQHF.

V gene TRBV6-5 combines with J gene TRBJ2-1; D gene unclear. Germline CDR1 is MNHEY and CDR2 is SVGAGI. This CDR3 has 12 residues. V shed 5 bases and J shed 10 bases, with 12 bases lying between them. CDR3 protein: CASSRGSLEQFF. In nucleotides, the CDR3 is TGTGCCAGCAGTCGCGGTAGTTTGGAGCAGTTCTTC.

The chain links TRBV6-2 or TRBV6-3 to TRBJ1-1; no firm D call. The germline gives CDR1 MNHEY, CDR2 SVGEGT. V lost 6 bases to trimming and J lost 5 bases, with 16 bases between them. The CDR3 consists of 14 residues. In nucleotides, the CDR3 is TGTGCCAGCAGCCATACATTTTTGGGGACTGAAGCTTTCTTT. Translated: CASSHTFLGTEAFF.

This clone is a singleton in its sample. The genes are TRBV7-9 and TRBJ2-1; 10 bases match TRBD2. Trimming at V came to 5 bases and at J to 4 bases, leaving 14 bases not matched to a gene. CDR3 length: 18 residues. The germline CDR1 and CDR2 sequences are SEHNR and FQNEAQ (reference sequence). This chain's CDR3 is CASSPVSLAGEKYNEQFF. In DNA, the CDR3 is TGTGCCAGCAGCCCCGTTTCTCTAGCGGGGGAAAAATACAATGAGCAGTTCTTC.

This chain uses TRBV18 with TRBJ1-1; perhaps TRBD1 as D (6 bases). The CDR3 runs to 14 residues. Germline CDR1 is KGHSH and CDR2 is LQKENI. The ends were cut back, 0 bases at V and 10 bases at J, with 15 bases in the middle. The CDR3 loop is CASSPPTRGGRAFF. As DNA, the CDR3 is TGTGCCAGCTCACCACCTACGCGGGGGGGCCGAGCTTTCTTT.

CDR3 sequence reads: CASRTGGSSGNTIYF. CDR3 bases: TGCGCCAGCAGGACAGGGGGAAGCTCTGGAAACACCATATATTTT. V usage is TRBV10-2 and J usage is TRBJ1-3, with 9 nucleotides matching TRBD1. CDR1 and CDR2 (germline): WSHSY, SAAADI. The trim removed 6 bases at V and 0 bases at J, leaving 3 bases unmatched. This CDR3 spans 15 amino acids.

CDR3 sequence: CASSRRGLPYEQYF. The CDR3 DNA sequence: TGTGCCAGCTCCCGACGGGGACTCCCCTACGAGCAGTACTTC. V gene TRBV18 combines with J gene TRBJ2-7; TRBD2 is a possible D gene (6 bases). Trimming stripped 6 bases from V and 2 bases from J, with 14 bases between. The CDR3 spans 14 residues. Germline V gene lookup returns CDR1 KGHSH and CDR2 LQKENI.

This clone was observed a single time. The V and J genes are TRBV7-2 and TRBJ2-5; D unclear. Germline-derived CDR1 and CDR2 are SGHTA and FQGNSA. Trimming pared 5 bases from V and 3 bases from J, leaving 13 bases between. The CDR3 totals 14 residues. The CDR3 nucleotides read TGTGCCAGCAGCACCAGGAGTGGAGAAGAGACCCAGTACTTC. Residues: CASSTRSGEETQYF.

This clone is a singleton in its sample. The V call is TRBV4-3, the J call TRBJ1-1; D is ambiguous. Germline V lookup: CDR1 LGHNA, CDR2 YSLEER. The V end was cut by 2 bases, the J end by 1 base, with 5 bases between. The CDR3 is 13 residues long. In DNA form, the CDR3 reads TGCGCCAGCAGCCAAACCCGGAACACTGAAGCTTTCTTT. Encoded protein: CASSQTRNTEAFF.

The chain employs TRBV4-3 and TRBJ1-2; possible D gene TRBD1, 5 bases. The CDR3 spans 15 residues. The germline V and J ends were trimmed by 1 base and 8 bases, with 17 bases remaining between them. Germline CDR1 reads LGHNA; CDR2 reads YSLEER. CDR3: CASSQGRGLGGGYTF. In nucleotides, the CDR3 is TGCGCCAGCAGCCAAGGAAGGGGATTAGGTGGCGGCTACACCTTC.

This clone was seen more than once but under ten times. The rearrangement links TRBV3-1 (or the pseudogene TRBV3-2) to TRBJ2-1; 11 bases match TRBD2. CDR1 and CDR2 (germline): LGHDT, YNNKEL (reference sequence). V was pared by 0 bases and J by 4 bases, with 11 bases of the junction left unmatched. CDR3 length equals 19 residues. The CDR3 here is CASSQDRVSGGATYNEQFF. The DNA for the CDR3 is TGTGCCAGCAGCCAAGATCGAGTTAGCGGGGGGGCAACATACAATGAGCAGTTCTTC.

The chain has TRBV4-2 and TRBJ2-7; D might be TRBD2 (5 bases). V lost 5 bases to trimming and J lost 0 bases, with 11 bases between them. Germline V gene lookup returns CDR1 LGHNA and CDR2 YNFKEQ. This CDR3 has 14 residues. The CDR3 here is CASSNTRDSYEQYF. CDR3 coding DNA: TGTGCCAGCAGCAACACCCGGGACTCCTACGAGCAGTACTTC.

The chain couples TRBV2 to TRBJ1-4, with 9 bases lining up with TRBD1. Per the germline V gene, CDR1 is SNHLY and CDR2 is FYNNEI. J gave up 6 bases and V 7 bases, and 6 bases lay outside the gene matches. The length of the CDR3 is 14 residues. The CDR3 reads CASIQGTGYEKLFF. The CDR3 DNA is TGTGCCAGCATCCAAGGGACAGGGTATGAAAAACTGTTTTTT.